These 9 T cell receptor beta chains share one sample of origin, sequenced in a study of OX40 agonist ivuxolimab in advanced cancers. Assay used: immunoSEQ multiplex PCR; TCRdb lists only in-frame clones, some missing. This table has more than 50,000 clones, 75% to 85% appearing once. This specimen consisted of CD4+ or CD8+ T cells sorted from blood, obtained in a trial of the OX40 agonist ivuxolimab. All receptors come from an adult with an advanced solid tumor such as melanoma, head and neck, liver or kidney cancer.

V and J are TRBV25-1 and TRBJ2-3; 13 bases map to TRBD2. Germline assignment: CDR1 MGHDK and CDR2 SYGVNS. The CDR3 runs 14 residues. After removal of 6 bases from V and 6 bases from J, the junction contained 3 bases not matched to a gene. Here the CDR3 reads CASRLAGGSDTQYF. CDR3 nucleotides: TGTGCCAGCAGACTAGCGGGGGGGTCTGATACGCAGTATTTT. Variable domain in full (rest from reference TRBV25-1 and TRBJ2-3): EADIYQTPRYLVIGTGKKITLECSQTMGHDKMYWYQQDPGMELHLIHYSYGVNSTEKGDLSSESTVSRIRTEHFPLTLESARPSHTSQYLCASRLAGGSDTQYFGPGTRLTVL.

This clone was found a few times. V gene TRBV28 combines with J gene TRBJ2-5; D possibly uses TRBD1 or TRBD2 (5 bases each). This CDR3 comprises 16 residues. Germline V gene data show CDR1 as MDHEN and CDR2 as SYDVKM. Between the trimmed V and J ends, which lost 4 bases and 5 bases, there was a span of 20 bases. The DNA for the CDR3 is TGTGCCAGCAGTTACCCGACTACAGGAATTGAGGAGACCCAGTACTTC. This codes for CASSYPTTGIEETQYF.

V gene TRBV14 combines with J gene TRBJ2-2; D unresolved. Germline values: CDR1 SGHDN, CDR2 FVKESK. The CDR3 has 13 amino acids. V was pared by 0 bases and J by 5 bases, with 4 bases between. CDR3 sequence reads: CASSQDLTGELFF. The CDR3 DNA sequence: TGTGCCAGCAGCCAAGACTTAACCGGGGAGCTGTTTTTT.

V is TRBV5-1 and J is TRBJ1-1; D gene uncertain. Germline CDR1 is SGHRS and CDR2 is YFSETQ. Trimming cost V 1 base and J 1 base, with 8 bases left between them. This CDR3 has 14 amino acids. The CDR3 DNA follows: TGCGCCAGCAGCTTGAGGCCGGAGAACACTGAAGCTTTCTTT. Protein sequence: CASSLRPENTEAFF.

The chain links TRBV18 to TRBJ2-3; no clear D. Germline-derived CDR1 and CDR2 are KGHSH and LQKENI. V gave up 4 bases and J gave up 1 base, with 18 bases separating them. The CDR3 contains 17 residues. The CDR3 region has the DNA TGTGCCAGCTCACTAAGAAGTGATGGGCAGGGCACAGATACGCAGTATTTT. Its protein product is CASSLRSDGQGTDTQYF.

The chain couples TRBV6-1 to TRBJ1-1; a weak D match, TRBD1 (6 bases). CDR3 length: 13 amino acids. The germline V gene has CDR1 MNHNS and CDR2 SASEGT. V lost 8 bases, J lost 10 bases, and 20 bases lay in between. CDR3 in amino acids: CASQGRGRVGAFF. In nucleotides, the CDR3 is TGTGCCAGCCAGGGCAGGGGCAGGGTGGGAGCTTTCTTT.

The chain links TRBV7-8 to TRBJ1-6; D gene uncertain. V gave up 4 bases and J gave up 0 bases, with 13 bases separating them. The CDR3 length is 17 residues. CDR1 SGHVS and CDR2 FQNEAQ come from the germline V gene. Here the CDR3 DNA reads TGTGCCAGCAGCTCCGACATAAGGAGCTCCTATAATTCACCCCTCCACTTT. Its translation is CASSSDIRSSYNSPLHF.

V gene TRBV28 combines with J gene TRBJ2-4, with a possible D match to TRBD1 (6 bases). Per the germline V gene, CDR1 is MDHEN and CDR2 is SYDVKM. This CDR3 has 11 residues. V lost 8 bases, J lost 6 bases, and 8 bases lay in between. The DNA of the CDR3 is TGTGCCAGCCTGGACAGAAACATTCAGTACTTC. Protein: CASLDRNIQYF.

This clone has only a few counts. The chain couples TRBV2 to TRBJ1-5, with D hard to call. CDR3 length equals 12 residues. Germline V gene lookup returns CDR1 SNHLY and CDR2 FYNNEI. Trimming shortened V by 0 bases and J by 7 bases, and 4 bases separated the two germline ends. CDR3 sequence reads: CASSEARQPQHF. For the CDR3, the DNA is TGTGCCAGCAGTGAAGCAAGGCAGCCCCAGCATTTT.